This T cell receptor (beta chain) was sequenced during a study of blood T cell repertoires in COVID-19 (TCRdb year 2020). Concerning the study at large: The collaborator samples originated in the United States, Italy and Spain and spanned the acute and convalescent phases of COVID-19. Where available, HLA class I and class II types were taken from metadata supplied by the sample provider and were not determined by assay-based typing. The sample metadata nearly always contained a de-identified subject ID, COVID-19 status, age in years and sex. The samples were drawn from two sources: the first 160 participants of the ongoing ImmuneRACE study, and 950 to 1,500 subjects contributed by 6 global collaborators. Subjects who had been exposed to COVID-19, were actively infected with it, or had recovered from it provided the deeply sampled blood TCRbeta repertoires that made up the dataset. The repertoires were released in a freely available public database meant as a resource for research on the immune response to SARS-CoV-2. The prospective study material was composed of cDNA or gDNA derived from T cells, B-cell-depleted T cells, or PBMCs.

At one collaborating source in Seattle, patients were enrolled during active infection and were followed longitudinally through the course of disease. Collaborating institutions collected whole blood in K2EDTA tubes following their own protocols. For TCRbeta analysis, collaborators shipped samples in one of three forms: frozen whole blood, isolated PBMCs, or DNA extracted from either of those sample types. The study at large found these results: The quantity of clinical and demographic metadata differed by source and by participant and was supplied without curation.

The CDR3 has 13 amino acids, counting the end cysteine and phenylalanine. Here the CDR3 DNA is all that survives: 39 bases in frame from base 1. V sheds 4 bases and J sheds 3 bases, leaving 10 bases between their ends. CDR1 SQVTM and CDR2 ANQGSEA were looked up in the germline V gene. Turning to this clone: No cognate antigen has been identified for it. No base quality values were provided; no much bigger clone lies one nucleotide off.

TCRbeta CDR3 regions were amplified from genomic DNA using the immunoSEQ Assay, a bias-controlled multiplex PCR. Concerning the study's data processing: The number of nucleated cells in each sample was estimated by amplification of reference gene primers within the assay. Sequence reads were collapsed and filtered to measure the absolute abundance of every unique TCRbeta CDR3 rearrangement. Productive Simpson clonality was computed per sample as the square root of Simpson's diversity index over productive rearrangements. The table comes from immuneACCESS by way of TCRdb, which keeps in-frame sequences with V and J called. Part of the clones is missing from these tables; in studies checked, under half for an unresolved V gene and the rest for unknown reasons. The DNA gave D and trimming, while V, J and clone size come from that table. Across this sample there are some 360,000 clones, with approximately 90% seen only once. About 3.9% of the sample is held by the ten biggest clonotypes.

The chain is assembled from TRBV29-1 and TRBJ1-3; tentative D gene TRBD1, with 5 bases matching. The sequencing input was peripheral blood. The receptor was isolated from a woman aged 55-69 years with COVID-19, enrolled during active disease. The bases read TGCAGCGTTGCTGGGGGGGTTGGAAACACCATATATTTT. Translated, it reads CSVAGGVGNTIYF.